This T cell receptor beta chain was obtained from a study of T-cell reconstitution after alpha-beta-depleted transplantation in children. The V gene's germline CDR1 is LNHNV and CDR2 YYDKDF (reference sequence). V was cut by 0 bases and J by 6 bases, with 6 bases left in between. CDR3 length: 13 amino acids. The library targeted TCRbeta and was prepared with unique molecular identifiers. TCRdb ran MiXCR on the PCR reads and lists one entry per CDR3 protein. The repertoire consists of about 460,000 distinct CDR3 sequences, with about an eighth occurring once and the leading ten covering less than 15%. This clonotype was counted a few times.

The sequences come from PBMCs, mostly from graft donor cells, collected 180 days after TCRalphabeta/CD19-depleted stem cell transplant. This clonotype was obtained from a female patient between 2 and 15 years old who had a stem cell transplant for aplastic anemia, so the T cells may come from the graft donor. This chain uses TRBV15 with TRBJ1-5, with D hard to call. The CDR3 loop is CATSRDQFQPQHF. The CDR3 DNA follows: TGTGCCACCAGCAGAGACCAATTTCAGCCCCAGCATTTT.